Sequencing of this T cell receptor beta chain was carried out in a study of T cell responses to AZD1222 COVID-19 vaccine. Study results and caveats: It should be noted that donors were predominantly white British and more often female, and clonal diversity was possibly underestimated.

Produced via immunoSEQ multiplex PCR; TCRdb's table is partial and in-frame only. This table has about 100,000 clones, 80% to 90% appearing once. Remarks on this clone: Its cognate antigen is unknown.

Sample: peripheral blood, taken on day 0 of AZD1222 vaccination. This TCR derives from an adult in good health.

CDR3 in amino acids: CASSMGQWGRDSPLHF. The CDR3 DNA sequence: TGTGCCAGCAGCATGGGGCAATGGGGAAGGGACTCACCCCTCCACTTT. This chain uses TRBV7-2 with TRBJ1-6; possibly TRBD1 for D (5 bases). The ends were cut back, 5 bases at V and 10 bases at J, with 21 bases in the middle. The CDR3 is made up of 16 amino acids. Looked up from germline, CDR1 is SGHTA and CDR2 is FQGNSA.